What follows are 27 T cell receptor beta chains derived from one specimen sequenced in a study of blood T cell repertoires in COVID-19. Assay used: immunoSEQ multiplex PCR; TCRdb lists only in-frame clones, some missing. The table lists about 70,000 clones, 60% to 80% of them singletons. The sample comprised peripheral blood. The receptor source for this set is an older woman with acute or convalescent COVID-19.

Here the CDR3 reads CASSLETGTRGYTF. CDR3 DNA: TGCGCCAGCAGCTTGGAGACAGGGACTAGGGGCTACACCTTC. The chain has TRBV5-1 and TRBJ1-2; 7 bases line up with TRBD1. The CDR3 consists of 14 residues. CDR1 and CDR2 from the germline V gene are SGHRS and YFSETQ. With V trimmed by 0 bases and J by 8 bases, 7 bases remained unmatched.

J is TRBJ1-1 and V is TRBV7-2; maybe TRBD1 (5 bases). This CDR3 region has 15 residues. The germline gives CDR1 SGHTA, CDR2 FQGNSA. Trimming cost V 1 base and J 5 bases, with 14 bases left between them. The CDR3 loop is CASSLEPRVGTEAFF. CDR3 coding DNA: TGTGCCAGCAGCTTAGAGCCCAGGGTCGGAACTGAAGCTTTCTTT.

This clone was recorded only once. The chain uses TRBV7-2 and TRBJ1-2; no clear D. This CDR3 is 13 amino acids long. Germline lookup yields CDR1 SGHTA and CDR2 FQGNSA. The V end was cut by 3 bases, the J end by 0 bases, with 5 bases between. CDR3 DNA: TGTGCCAGCAGCTTGAGAGCTAACTATGGCTACACCTTC. Translation gives CASSLRANYGYTF.

This chain connects TRBV19 to TRBJ1-5; a weak D match, TRBD1 (6 bases). The V gene's germline CDR1 is LNHDA and CDR2 SQIVND (reference sequence). The CDR3 is 14 amino acids. V lost 6 bases and J lost 3, with 12 bases in between. Here the CDR3 reads CASRKGTNNQPQHF. Written as DNA, the CDR3 is TGTGCCAGTAGAAAGGGGACAAACAATCAGCCCCAGCATTTT.

This clone was counted a single time. The chain uses TRBV19 and TRBJ1-1; D gene unclear. The CDR3 has 14 residues. CDR1 and CDR2 (germline): LNHDA, SQIVND (reference sequence). V was pared by 10 bases and J by 0 bases, with 15 bases between. The CDR3 spells CATRLSIVNTEAFF. The CDR3 region has the DNA TGTGCCACACGACTAAGTATCGTGAACACTGAAGCTTTCTTT.

This clone was counted a single time. The rearrangement links TRBV6-5 to TRBJ2-1; D call uncertain. The germline V gene has CDR1 MNHEY and CDR2 SVGAGI. The CDR3 covers 15 residues. The V gene lost 4 bases and the J gene lost 2 bases, with 12 bases spanning the gap. The CDR3 DNA sequence: TGTGCCAGCAGTTCGCGAGGTCCTACCTACAATGAGCAGTTCTTC. This encodes CASSSRGPTYNEQFF.

The rearrangement joins TRBV2 to TRBJ1-4, with TRBD1 matching over 9 bases. Germline trimming cut 0 bases from V and 10 bases from J; bases unmatched to any gene: 6. Looked up from germline, CDR1 is SNHLY and CDR2 is FYNNEI. The CDR3 runs 15 residues. In nucleotides, the CDR3 is TGTGCCAGCAGTGAAGCACGGACAGGGGACGGAAAACTGTTTTTT. Residues: CASSEARTGDGKLFF.

The DNA for the CDR3 is TGTGCCAGCAGGCCCCGGGGACAGACCCCATATGGCTACACCTTC. Amino acids: CASRPRGQTPYGYTF. The chain employs TRBV28 and TRBJ1-2; 7 bases align to TRBD1. The V gene's germline CDR1 is MDHEN and CDR2 SYDVKM. CDR3 length equals 15 residues. J gave up 5 bases and V 6 bases, and 12 bases lay outside the gene matches.

The chain links TRBV7-9 to TRBJ1-1; D uncertain. V lost 5 bases and J lost 1, with 14 bases in between. The CDR3 totals 15 residues. From germline, CDR1 is SEHNR and CDR2 FQNEAQ (reference sequence). The chain's CDR3 is CASSPRADSNTEAFF. The CDR3 DNA is TGTGCCAGCAGCCCGCGTGCTGACTCGAACACTGAAGCTTTCTTT. The whole variable domain, filled in from reference TRBV7-9 and TRBJ1-1, reads DTGVSQNPRHKITKRGQNVTFRCDPISEHNRLYWYRQTLGQGPEFLTYFQNEAQLEKSRLLSDRFSAERPKGSFSTLEIQRTEQGDSAMYLCASSPRADSNTEAFFGQGTRLTVV.

This sequence joins TRBV7-6 and TRBJ2-1; 10 nucleotides align to TRBD2. The CDR3 has 16 amino acids. Germline trimming cut 0 bases from V and 7 bases from J; bases unmatched to any gene: 6. CDR1 is SGHVS, CDR2 FNYEAQ, per germline. CDR3 DNA: TGTGCCAGCAGCTTAGCGCGAGCGGGGGGGGAAAATGAGCAGTTCTTC. This codes for CASSLARAGGENEQFF.

The chain combines TRBV5-1 with TRBJ2-5; the D is unclear. V lost 1 base and J 3 bases, leaving 10 bases between the germline ends. Germline assignment: CDR1 SGHRS and CDR2 YFSETQ. The CDR3 spans 14 residues. The CDR3 loop reads CASSLQPTKETQYF. CDR3 in DNA: TGCGCCAGCAGCTTGCAACCTACTAAAGAGACCCAGTACTTC.

The chain recombines TRBV7-2 with TRBJ2-5, with 7 bases that match TRBD2. CDR1 is SGHTA and CDR2 is FQGNSA in the germline V gene. This CDR3 contains 16 residues. Unmatched junction bases numbered 10, after V lost 5 bases and J lost 1 base. DNA of the CDR3: TGTGCCAGCAGCCCCGGAGCGGGACGGATCCAAGAGACCCAGTACTTC. Its translation: CASSPGAGRIQETQYF.

This clone appeared a few times. This chain connects TRBV5-5 to TRBJ1-4; D gene uncertain. Germline values: CDR1 SGHKS, CDR2 YYEKEE (reference sequence). CDR3 size: 13 residues. V was trimmed by 4 bases and J by 9 bases, leaving 13 bases between them. The CDR3 loop is CASSHEFIQKLFF. CDR3 in DNA: TGTGCCAGCAGCCACGAGTTCATTCAAAAACTGTTTTTT. Combining the CDR3 with reference TRBV5-5 and TRBJ1-4 gives the whole variable domain DAGVTQSPTHLIKTRGQQVTLRCSPISGHKSVSWYQQVLGQGPQFIFQYYEKEERGRGNFPDRFSARQFPNYSSELNVNALLLGDSALYLCASSHEFIQKLFFGSGTQLSVL.

The chain combines TRBV10-1 with TRBJ2-3; TRBD1 aligns across 7 bases. Trimming cost V 5 bases and J 0 bases; bases outside gene matches: 2. In germline, CDR1 is WNHNN, CDR2 SYGVQD (reference sequence). The CDR3 has 14 amino acids. CDR3 in amino acids: CASSSGQSTDTQYF. The DNA for the CDR3 is TGCGCCAGCAGTTCGGGACAGAGCACAGATACGCAGTATTTT.

The V gene is TRBV9, the J gene TRBJ1-5; 7 nucleotides agree with TRBD1. Looked up from germline, CDR1 is SGDLS and CDR2 is YYNGEE. The ends lost 3 bases at V and 6 bases at J; junction bases unmatched: 9. There are 15 residues in the CDR3. In nucleotides, the CDR3 is TGTGCCAGCAGCGCCGGGGACAGAGACGCTCAGCCCCAGCATTTT. This codes for CASSAGDRDAQPQHF. The full variable domain, in which reference TRBV9 and TRBJ1-5 provide the parts outside the CDR3, is DSGVTQTPKHLITATGQRVTLRCSPRSGDLSVYWYQQSLDQGLQFLIQYYNGEERAKGNILERFSAQQFPDLHSELNLSSLELGDSALYFCASSAGDRDAQPQHFGDGTRLSIL.

The chain couples TRBV18 to TRBJ2-7; perhaps TRBD1 as D (6 bases). The V gene lost 3 bases and the J gene lost 3 bases, with 12 bases spanning the gap. The V gene's germline CDR1 is KGHSH and CDR2 LQKENI. This CDR3 has 14 residues. The CDR3 DNA sequence: TGTGCCAGCTCACCCTTACAGGGTAACTACGAGCAGTACTTC. Translation: CASSPLQGNYEQYF.

This chain joins TRBV19 and TRBJ1-3; D is undetermined. The V end was cut by 7 bases, the J end by 2 bases, with 9 bases between. The CDR3 has 13 amino acids. Per the germline V gene, CDR1 is LNHDA and CDR2 is SQIVND (reference sequence). CDR3 protein: CASKRVPGNTIYF. Here the CDR3 DNA reads TGTGCCAGTAAACGGGTCCCTGGAAACACCATATATTTT. The full variable domain, with the rest looked up from reference TRBV19 and TRBJ1-3, is DGGITQSPKYLFRKEGQNVTLSCEQNLNHDAMYWYRQDPGQGLRLIYYSQIVNDFQKGDIAEGYSVSREKKESFPLTVTSAQKNPTAFYLCASKRVPGNTIYFGEGSWLTVV.

The chain recombines TRBV5-1 with TRBJ2-1; D may be TRBD2 (6 bases). Germline V gene sequence: CDR1 SGHRS, CDR2 YFSETQ. V lost 2 bases and J 1 base, leaving 10 bases between the germline ends. The CDR3 runs 15 residues. As DNA, the CDR3 is TGCGCCAGCAGCTTAAGCGGGTCTTCCTACAATGAGCAGTTCTTC. Amino acids: CASSLSGSSYNEQFF.

The CDR3 DNA follows: TGTGCCAGCAGCGGGGGAGTTCTCTCTGGGGCCAACGTCCTGACTTTC. This encodes CASSGGVLSGANVLTF. The genes are TRBV9 and TRBJ2-6; weak D call: TRBD2 (5 bases). Trimming took off 3 bases at V and 0 bases at J, with 10 bases between the two ends. Germline V gives CDR1 SGDLS, CDR2 YYNGEE. There are 16 residues in the CDR3.

V gene TRBV6-5 combines with J gene TRBJ2-3, with a tentative D call TRBD2 (6 bases). Germline-derived CDR1 and CDR2 are MNHEY and SVGAGI. Trimming shortened V by 2 bases and J by 0 bases, and 9 bases separated the two germline ends. The CDR3 has 15 residues. The CDR3 is CASSYAGPSTDTQYF. The DNA for the CDR3 is TGTGCCAGCAGTTACGCGGGGCCCAGCACAGATACGCAGTATTTT.

The chain joins TRBV6-5 to TRBJ1-4, with 7 bases fitting TRBD1. Germline V gene sequence: CDR1 MNHEY, CDR2 SVGAGI. The J segment lost 12 bases and the V segment lost 6 bases, leaving 7 bases of the junction unmatched. The CDR3 extends over 12 amino acids. Here the CDR3 reads CASSYRGEELFF. The CDR3 region has the DNA TGTGCCAGCAGCTACAGGGGTGAGGAACTGTTTTTT.

The CDR3 reads CASSWGRENQPQHF. CDR3 DNA: TGTGCCAGCAGTTGGGGAAGGGAGAATCAGCCCCAGCATTTT. The V call is TRBV6-2 or TRBV6-3, the J call TRBJ1-5, with unresolved D. Per the germline V gene, CDR1 is MNHEY and CDR2 is SVGEGT. The CDR3 loop spans 14 amino acids. Trimming shortened V by 4 bases and J by 4 bases, and 11 bases separated the two germline ends.

In its sample, this clone was seen once. The chain combines TRBV6-5 with TRBJ1-2; tentative D call: TRBD1 (5 bases). Looked up from germline, CDR1 is MNHEY and CDR2 is SVGAGI. The CDR3 has 16 amino acids. Trimming pared 0 bases from V and 7 bases from J, leaving 18 bases between. In nucleotides, the CDR3 is TGTGCCAGCAGTTACTCGGGAGGACTCTCTCAGGGTGGCTACACCTTC. Its protein product is CASSYSGGLSQGGYTF.

This chain links TRBV9 with TRBJ1-1; 8 nucleotides agree with TRBD1. The V gene's germline CDR1 is SGDLS and CDR2 YYNGEE. CDR3 length: 16 amino acids. Trimming at V came to 4 bases and at J to 1 base, leaving 9 bases not matched to a gene. CDR3 in amino acids: CASSSRQGRGNTEAFF. In nucleotides, the CDR3 is TGTGCCAGCAGCAGCCGACAGGGGAGAGGGAACACTGAAGCTTTCTTT.

This rearrangement joins TRBV9 to TRBJ2-3, with no clear D. V dropped 3 bases and J dropped 1 base, with 12 bases sitting between them. This CDR3 is built from 15 residues. Germline lookup yields CDR1 SGDLS and CDR2 YYNGEE. The CDR3 region is CASSASSQGTDTQYF. For the CDR3, the DNA is TGTGCCAGCAGCGCCTCCTCACAAGGCACAGATACGCAGTATTTT.

V usage is TRBV30 and J usage is TRBJ1-5; 9 positions agree with TRBD1. The V and J ends lost 3 bases and 4 bases, in that order; junction bases with no gene match: 7. Germline V CDR1 and CDR2: GTSNPN, SVGIG (reference sequence). CDR3 length equals 15 residues. The CDR3: CAWRNRGRRNQPQHF. As DNA, the CDR3 is TGTGCCTGGAGGAACAGGGGGCGAAGGAATCAGCCCCAGCATTTT.

This clone was found a few times. V usage is TRBV12-5 and J usage is TRBJ1-2; TRBD1 matches 9 bases. Losses at the gene ends were 9 bases for V and 0 bases for J; bases not matched to a gene: 8. The CDR3 loop spans 15 amino acids. Germline lookup yields CDR1 LGHNT and CDR2 FRNRAP. The CDR3 region has the DNA TGTGCTAGCGCTGAGGGACAGGGTGCTAACTATGGCTACACCTTC. It specifies CASAEGQGANYGYTF.